This T cell receptor (beta chain) appears in the sequencing data of a study of regulatory T cells in long-lasting Graves disease. Study observations and caveats: A greater number of public clonotypes (approximately 2,500) was shared by persistent patients than by new patients (about 960).

The CDR3 length is 14 residues. V was pared by 5 bases and J by 9 bases, with 6 bases of the junction left unmatched. Through Arm-PCR of CDR3 regions and iRepertoire HTBI primers, TCR beta libraries were built. TCRdb reprocessed the multiplex PCR reads with MiXCR, giving one entry per CDR3 protein. The profile covers about 400,000 distinct CDR3 sequences, with around 20% appearing a single time and around 21% taken by the ten largest. Documented time point: persistent/refractory GD, antithyroid drugs over 5 years with positive TRAb. PBMCs provided the RNA from which the TCR library was made. The authors drew 9 to 9.5 milliliters of peripheral blood into EDTA tubes. Notes on this clonotype: Its specificity is not known.

The source is a female donor with Graves disease. The V and J genes are TRBV12-3 or TRBV12-4 and TRBJ2-1; TRBD1 matches 11 bases. The starting material was peripheral blood mononuclear cells (PBMCs), obtained when the disease was refractory, from a patient treated with antithyroid drugs. CDR3 sequence (DNA): TGTGCCAGCAGTATAAGGACAGGGGGCGTTGAGCAGTTCTTC. This codes for CASSIRTGGVEQFF.